Below are 5 T cell receptor beta chains sequenced from a single sample in a study of PD-1 blockade in classical Hodgkin lymphoma (TCRdb year 2020). To prepare the library, the immunoSEQ multiplex PCR assay was applied. TCRdb provides this immuneACCESS table in a form limited to in-frame rearrangements. Some clones are lacking; in checked studies, under half of them reflect an unresolved V gene, and why the rest are absent is not known. The sample table contains almost 100,000 clones; only one count was recorded for roughly 90% of them. The ten largest make up less than 3.5% of the sample. This specimen's time point label, per the study, means: cycle 1 day 1 (C1D1), immediately before nivolumab initiation. All trial patients had relapsed after autologous stem cell transplantation, with cohorts A, B and C differing in prior brentuximab vedotin exposure. Sequences were derived from peripheral blood mononuclear cells (PBMCs), sampled at baseline. The source is a human donor with classical Hodgkin lymphoma.

The V gene is TRBV19, the J gene TRBJ2-7, with no clear D. Germline V gives CDR1 LNHDA, CDR2 SQIVND (reference sequence). The CDR3 length is 17 residues. Trimming stripped 2 bases from V and 5 bases from J, with 22 bases between. CDR3: CASSISPPGGTVDEQYF. The CDR3 DNA reads TGTGCCAGTAGTATATCCCCCCCCGGTGGTACGGTCGACGAGCAGTACTTC. Filled out from reference TRBV19 and TRBJ2-7, the complete variable domain reads DGGITQSPKYLFRKEGQNVTLSCEQNLNHDAMYWYRQDPGQGLRLIYYSQIVNDFQKGDIAEGYSVSREKKESFPLTVTSAQKNPTAFYLCASSISPPGGTVDEQYFGPGTRLTVT.

The V and J genes are TRBV2 and TRBJ1-5, with a weak D call TRBD1 (5 bases). V was clipped by 9 bases and J by 6 bases, with 12 bases between them. The CDR3 is 12 residues long. CDR1 is SNHLY and CDR2 is FYNNEI in the germline V gene. As DNA, the CDR3 is TGTGCCAGTTCCAGGGTCACTCAGCCCCAGCATTTT. Its translation: CASSRVTQPQHF.

The rearrangement links TRBV19 to TRBJ2-7; D is tentatively TRBD1 or TRBD2 (6 bases each). The germline CDR1 and CDR2 sequences are LNHDA and SQIVND (reference sequence). The CDR3 length is 13 residues. Trimming removed 9 bases from V and 2 bases from J, with 14 bases in between. CDR3 residues: CASQGGSPYEQYF. DNA of the CDR3: TGTGCCAGCCAAGGGGGGTCGCCCTACGAGCAGTACTTC.

The gene calls are TRBV18 and TRBJ2-7; 9 nucleotides line up with TRBD2. With 1 base clipped from V and 1 base from J, the junction kept 11 bases outside the gene matches. The CDR3 length is 18 residues. Germline V gene lookup returns CDR1 KGHSH and CDR2 LQKENI. The CDR3 reads CASSPLLGGRGVSYEQYF. DNA for the CDR3: TGTGCCAGCTCACCACTTCTTGGCGGGAGGGGAGTATCCTACGAGCAGTACTTC.

The V gene is TRBV5-1, the J gene TRBJ1-4; D is undetermined. With 1 base removed from V and 3 bases from J, the gap between germline ends came to 10 bases. There are 15 residues in the CDR3. The germline gives CDR1 SGHRS, CDR2 YFSETQ. CDR3 region: CASSLSTSANEKLFF. CDR3 nucleotides: TGCGCCAGCAGCTTGAGCACCTCAGCTAATGAAAAACTGTTTTTT.